Included here is one T cell receptor beta chain sequence, with context. The data originate from a study of T cell responses to AZD1222 COVID-19 vaccine. The method was immunoSEQ multiplex PCR; TCRdb's version includes in-frame clones alone and lacks a portion of them. The table includes 45,000 to 60,000 clones, around 92% detected once. CDR3 length: 15 amino acids. Germline CDR1 reads LGHNA; CDR2 reads YNFKEQ. V lost 5 bases to trimming and J lost 12 bases; unmatched junction nucleotides: 16. The TCR originated in an adult in good health. The sample consisted of peripheral blood, taken on day 0 of AZD1222 vaccination. J is TRBJ2-7 and V is TRBV4-2; 10 bases match TRBD2. The chain's CDR3 is CASSREVSSGSSLYF. The CDR3 DNA reads as TGTGCCAGCAGCAGAGAGGTGTCTAGCGGGAGTTCTTTGTACTTC.